A single sample gave rise to the 20 T cell receptor beta chains below, sequenced in a study of shared T cell receptors in the human thymus. Libraries were prepared by immunoSEQ multiplex PCR; TCRdb keeps only in-frame clonotypes and omits some of them. Of 500,000 to 850,000 clones listed, 70% to 90% were seen once; the top ten hold about 0.0094%. These data also formed part of another study, on human thymus T cells.

The sample comprised thymocytes. The receptors were sampled from a boy younger than two with a congenital heart defect.

The rearrangement links TRBV6-5 to TRBJ2-2; D is unresolved. CDR1 and CDR2 from the germline V gene are MNHEY and SVGAGI. The V gene lost 4 bases and the J gene lost 0 bases, with 9 bases spanning the gap. The CDR3 is 15 amino acids. This CDR3 is CASSSAGANTGELFF. CDR3 DNA: TGTGCCAGCAGTTCGGCAGGCGCGAACACCGGGGAGCTGTTTTTT.

This chain joins TRBV27 and TRBJ2-3; TRBD2 matches 9 bases. J was trimmed by 2 bases and V by 6 bases; bases with no gene match: 12. The CDR3 sequence is 17 residues long. Germline V CDR1 and CDR2: MNHEY, SMNVEV (reference sequence). CDR3 DNA: TGTGCCAGCAGCCCCATCGTAGCGGGGGATAACACAGATACGCAGTATTTT. This sequence encodes CASSPIVAGDNTDTQYF.

This clone was observed a single time. J is TRBJ1-1 and V is TRBV6-1; D is unclear. V shed 4 bases and J shed 4 bases, with 19 bases lying between them. Germline CDR1 is MNHNS and CDR2 is SASEGT. The CDR3 is 16 amino acids. The CDR3 coding sequence is TGTGCCAGCAGTGCCCCACTTAATGAGGTTTCCACTGAAGCTTTCTTT. Residues: CASSAPLNEVSTEAFF.

The chain employs TRBV4-3 and TRBJ1-4, with TRBD1 matching 9 bases. The V and J ends lost 0 bases and 10 bases, in that order; junction bases with no gene match: 6. This CDR3 contains 15 residues. Germline-derived CDR1 and CDR2 are LGHNA and YSLEER. CDR3 DNA: TGCGCCAGCAGCCAAGAGACAGGGGGTCTCGGAAAACTGTTTTTT. This gives the protein CASSQETGGLGKLFF.

The chain links TRBV7-3 to TRBJ2-5; 9 bases fit TRBD2. The J segment lost 5 bases and the V segment lost 5 bases, leaving 15 bases of the junction unmatched. This CDR3 region has 17 residues. The germline CDR1 and CDR2 sequences are SGHTA and FQGTGA. DNA of the CDR3: TGTGCCAGCAGCCCCCGGGGTGGCGGGGGGGCCTTGGAGACCCAGTACTTC. It translates to CASSPRGGGGALETQYF. Combining the CDR3 with reference TRBV7-3 and TRBJ2-5 gives the whole variable domain GAGVSQTPSNKVTEKGKYVELRCDPISGHTALYWYRQSLGQGPEFLIYFQGTGAADDSGLPNDRFFAVRPEGSVSTLKIQRTERGDSAVYLCASSPRGGGGALETQYFGPGTRLLVL.

This rearrangement joins TRBV28 to TRBJ2-3, with 13 nucleotides matching TRBD2. CDR1 and CDR2 from the germline V gene are MDHEN and SYDVKM. This CDR3 contains 18 residues. V shed 3 bases, J shed 8 bases, and the junction held 14 bases outside the gene matches. The CDR3 sequence: CASSLSLGTSGVEGTQYF. As DNA, the CDR3 is TGTGCCAGCAGTTTGAGTTTGGGGACTAGCGGGGTAGAGGGTACGCAGTATTTT.

This clone is a singleton in its sample. The chain combines TRBV6-5 with TRBJ2-5; D remains unclear. The CDR3 consists of 11 residues. Germline lookup yields CDR1 MNHEY and CDR2 SVGAGI. V lost 6 bases to trimming and J lost 7 bases, with 9 bases between them. CDR3 protein: CASSTWPTQYF. DNA of the CDR3: TGTGCCAGCAGCACGTGGCCGACCCAGTACTTC.

The chain couples TRBV11-2 to TRBJ2-7; D perhaps matches TRBD2 (6 bases). The V end lost 4 bases, the J end lost 2 bases, and 24 bases lay between the germline ends. CDR1 is SGHAT and CDR2 is FQNNGV in the germline V gene. The CDR3 has 18 amino acids. This chain's CDR3 is CASSSPLHTGTFPYEQYF. The CDR3 bases are TGTGCCAGCAGCTCCCCCTTACATACCGGGACTTTCCCCTACGAGCAGTACTTC.

The chain joins TRBV9 to TRBJ2-3; 7 bases are a match to TRBD2. The CDR3 runs to 17 residues. CDR1 and CDR2 from the germline V gene are SGDLS and YYNGEE. With 3 bases clipped from V and 0 bases from J, the junction kept 10 bases outside the gene matches. DNA for the CDR3: TGTGCCAGCAGCGACTCCCCGCTAGCGGCTAGCACAGATACGCAGTATTTT. Amino acid sequence: CASSDSPLAASTDTQYF.

The chain links TRBV7-2 to TRBJ1-1; 7 positions match TRBD1. The V and J ends lost 3 bases and 6 bases, in that order; junction bases with no gene match: 7. This CDR3 comprises 14 residues. Germline lookup yields CDR1 SGHTA and CDR2 FQGNSA. CDR3 amino acids: CASSFTRGGPEAFF. The CDR3 DNA is TGTGCCAGCAGCTTTACGAGAGGGGGCCCTGAAGCTTTCTTT.

As concerns this clone: Other DNA sequences within the sample encode an identical CDR3. The chain is built from TRBV28 and TRBJ1-5; D unclear. Germline lookup yields CDR1 MDHEN and CDR2 SYDVKM. Trimming cost V 3 bases and J 6 bases, with 6 bases left between them. The CDR3 runs to 12 residues. CDR3 region: CASSFWAQPQHF. The CDR3 DNA sequence: TGTGCCAGCAGTTTTTGGGCTCAGCCCCAGCATTTT. The variable domain in full, with the rest retrieved from reference TRBV28 and TRBJ1-5, is DVKVTQSSRYLVKRTGEKVFLECVQDMDHENMFWYRQDPGLGLRLIYFSYDVKMKEKGDIPEGYSVSREKKERFSLILESASTNQTSMYLCASSFWAQPQHFGDGTRLSIL.

The V and J genes are TRBV7-2 and TRBJ2-7; 9 nucleotides line up with TRBD1. The CDR3 length is 17 residues. Germline CDR1 is SGHTA and CDR2 is FQGNSA. V gave up 5 bases and J gave up 0 bases; unmatched junction bases: 11. CDR3 region: CASSATGGAMSSYEQYF. CDR3 nucleotides: TGTGCCAGCAGCGCGACAGGGGGGGCAATGAGCTCCTACGAGCAGTACTTC.

The V and J genes are TRBV19 and TRBJ1-1; D is unclear. Germline CDR1 and CDR2: LNHDA and SQIVND (reference sequence). CDR3 length equals 15 residues. V was clipped by 0 bases and J by 1 base, with 9 bases between them. The CDR3 sequence: CASSIEARGNTEAFF. In nucleotides, the CDR3 is TGTGCCAGTAGTATAGAGGCGCGGGGGAACACTGAAGCTTTCTTT. The full variable domain, completed using reference TRBV19 and TRBJ1-1, is DGGITQSPKYLFRKEGQNVTLSCEQNLNHDAMYWYRQDPGQGLRLIYYSQIVNDFQKGDIAEGYSVSREKKESFPLTVTSAQKNPTAFYLCASSIEARGNTEAFFGQGTRLTVV.

A single count supports this clone. The chain recombines TRBV15 with TRBJ2-1, with 9 bases fitting TRBD2. After removal of 5 bases from V and 2 bases from J, the junction contained 19 bases not matched to a gene. The CDR3 runs to 20 residues. CDR1 LNHNV and CDR2 YYDKDF come from the germline V gene (reference sequence). The CDR3 loop reads CATSGVVGYGGRATYNEQFF. The CDR3 DNA sequence: TGTGCCACCAGCGGGGTCGTCGGGTATGGCGGGAGGGCCACCTACAATGAGCAGTTCTTC.

The chain employs TRBV6-1 and TRBJ1-1, with 9 bases matching TRBD1. The CDR3 covers 14 residues. Trimming cost V 5 bases and J 4 bases; bases outside gene matches: 5. Germline V gene sequence: CDR1 MNHNS, CDR2 SASEGT. The CDR3 is CASSRDREITEAFF. The CDR3 nucleotides are TGTGCCAGCAGTCGGGACAGGGAGATCACTGAAGCTTTCTTT.

This chain connects TRBV6-5 to TRBJ2-3; TRBD1 might be the D (6 bases). The V end lost 7 bases, the J end lost 6 bases, and 14 bases lay between the germline ends. The CDR3 contains 13 residues. Germline CDR1 reads MNHEY; CDR2 reads SVGAGI. In nucleotides, the CDR3 is TGTGCCAGCAACTCCAGGGGCGGCGATACGCAGTATTTT. It codes for CASNSRGGDTQYF.

The V and J genes are TRBV30 and TRBJ2-7, with a possible D match to TRBD2 (5 bases). Germline CDR1 reads GTSNPN; CDR2 reads SVGIG (reference sequence). V was clipped by 5 bases and J by 2 bases, with 19 bases between them. The CDR3 sequence is 15 residues long. The CDR3 is CAWAICASNTYEQYF. CDR3 nucleotide sequence: TGTGCCTGGGCGATCTGCGCTAGCAATACCTACGAGCAGTACTTC.

The chain links TRBV11-2 to TRBJ2-4; 8 nucleotides align to TRBD1. This CDR3 is 15 amino acids long. Germline CDR1 is SGHAT and CDR2 is FQNNGV. V shed 3 bases, J shed 7 bases, and the junction held 8 bases outside the gene matches. The CDR3 nucleotides are TGTGCCAGCAGCTTTCAGGGGGCGGGTGTCAACATTCAGTACTTC. It specifies CASSFQGAGVNIQYF.

This clone occurred a few times. This sequence joins TRBV6-6 and TRBJ1-1, with D tentatively TRBD1 (5 bases). Trimming pared 6 bases from V and 1 base from J, leaving 12 bases between. The germline gives CDR1 MNHNY, CDR2 SVGAGI (reference sequence). This CDR3 spans 14 amino acids. CDR3 region: CASRDRRENTEAFF. CDR3 DNA: TGTGCCAGCAGAGACAGAAGGGAGAACACTGAAGCTTTCTTT.

The rearrangement joins TRBV28 to TRBJ1-5, with 7 bases fitting TRBD1. J was trimmed by 3 bases and V by 0 bases; bases with no gene match: 11. The CDR3 has 18 residues. Germline V lookup: CDR1 MDHEN, CDR2 SYDVKM. The CDR3 sequence: CASSLCFRRGRVNQPQHF. The CDR3, as DNA: TGTGCCAGCAGTTTATGCTTCCGGAGGGGGCGAGTCAATCAGCCCCAGCATTTT.